These 22 T cell receptor beta chains were all obtained from the same sample, sequenced in a study of blood T cell repertoires in COVID-19. Libraries were prepared by immunoSEQ multiplex PCR; TCRdb keeps only in-frame clonotypes and omits some of them. The repertoire consists of 250,000 to 350,000 clones, with about nine tenths occurring once and the leading ten covering 2.2%. What was sequenced was peripheral blood. Source of these receptors: a young woman with COVID-19, enrolled during active disease.

This clone was counted many times. The same CDR3 is also encoded by other DNA sequences in this sample. The chain couples TRBV5-1 to TRBJ2-5, with D maybe TRBD2 (6 bases). Trimming took off 2 bases at V and 5 bases at J, with 16 bases between the two ends. Germline-derived CDR1 and CDR2 are SGHRS and YFSETQ. The CDR3 runs to 15 residues. The CDR3 DNA reads as TGCGCCAGCAGCTTTGGAGGGAGTGGCGGGGAGACCCAGTACTTC. Translating gives CASSFGGSGGETQYF.

Written as DNA, the CDR3 is TGCAGCGTTGAGGGGGCCGGGGTGAACACTGAAGCTTTCTTT. The encoded protein is CSVEGAGVNTEAFF. J is TRBJ1-1 and V is TRBV29-1; tentatively, D is TRBD1 (6 bases). Germline loops: CDR1 SQVTM, CDR2 ANQGSEA. This CDR3 has 14 amino acids. V was shortened by 3 bases and J by 0 bases, with 11 bases between the two germline ends.

The J gene is TRBJ2-3, the V gene TRBV6-5; tentative D call: TRBD1 (5 bases). The V gene's germline CDR1 is MNHEY and CDR2 SVGAGI. The CDR3 sequence is 14 residues long. Trimming took off 2 bases at V and 2 bases at J, with 8 bases between the two ends. The CDR3 sequence: CASSYRTTTDTQYF. The CDR3 DNA follows: TGTGCCAGCAGTTACCGGACAACCACAGATACGCAGTATTTT.

The gene calls are TRBV28 and TRBJ2-3; 7 bases fit TRBD2. The CDR3 length is 15 residues. Germline V CDR1 and CDR2: MDHEN, SYDVKM. The V and J ends lost 5 bases and 2 bases, in that order; junction bases with no gene match: 7. CDR3 coding DNA: TGTGCCAGCAGTCCGCCTAGCGGCTCCACAGATACGCAGTATTTT. Protein sequence: CASSPPSGSTDTQYF.

V is TRBV12-5 and J is TRBJ2-1; 13 bases are shared with TRBD2. Germline CDR1 is LGHNT and CDR2 is FRNRAP. The CDR3 has 19 residues. V dropped 2 bases and J dropped 5; count of bases not matched to a gene: 12. This chain's CDR3 is CASGLSRTSGGPGHNEQFF. In DNA form, the CDR3 reads TGTGCTAGTGGTTTGTCCCGGACTAGCGGGGGACCTGGACACAATGAGCAGTTCTTC.

This clone was counted a single time. The rearrangement joins TRBV5-4 to TRBJ1-6; 7 nucleotides line up with TRBD1. The CDR3 is made up of 14 amino acids. V trimming: 4 bases; J trimming: 8 bases; junction bases outside the gene matches: 6. Looked up from germline, CDR1 is SGHNT and CDR2 is YYREEE (reference sequence). The CDR3 here is CASSRGQPDSPLHF. CDR3 coding DNA: TGTGCCAGCAGCCGGGGACAGCCGGATTCACCCCTCCACTTT.

This sequence joins TRBV6-4 and TRBJ1-5; the match to TRBD1 covers 7 bases. Germline V gene lookup returns CDR1 MRHNA and CDR2 SNTAGT. The CDR3 has 15 amino acids. With V trimmed by 6 bases and J by 2 bases, 7 bases remained unmatched. In nucleotides, the CDR3 is TGTGCCAGCAGGATGACAGGGAAGGGCAATCAGCCCCAGCATTTT. It is translated as CASRMTGKGNQPQHF.

The rearrangement joins TRBV2 to TRBJ2-7; 7 bases align to TRBD1. This CDR3 region has 13 residues. The V and J ends lost 6 bases and 6 bases, in that order; junction bases with no gene match: 8. Germline V CDR1 and CDR2: SNHLY, FYNNEI. CDR3 in amino acids: CASSNDRDSEQYF. The DNA for the CDR3 is TGTGCCAGCAGCAATGACAGGGATAGCGAGCAGTACTTC. Together with reference TRBV2 and TRBJ2-7, the CDR3 gives the full variable domain: EPEVTQTPSHQVTQMGQEVILRCVPISNHLYFYWYRQILGQKVEFLVSFYNNEISEKSEIFDDQFSVERPDGSNFTLKIRSTKLEDSAMYFCASSNDRDSEQYFGPGTRLTVT.

V is TRBV3-1 (or the pseudogene TRBV3-2) and J is TRBJ2-3, with TRBD2 matching 7 bases. Germline values: CDR1 LGHDT, CDR2 YNNKEL (reference sequence). Losses at the gene ends were 0 bases for V and 8 bases for J; bases not matched to a gene: 11. This CDR3 region has 16 residues. The CDR3 nucleotides are TGTGCCAGCAGCCAAGAAGTCGGAGCGGGAAGCGGTACGCAGTATTTT. Its protein product is CASSQEVGAGSGTQYF.

This chain uses TRBV7-9 with TRBJ2-3, with TRBD2 matching over 8 bases. Germline values: CDR1 SEHNR, CDR2 FQNEAQ (reference sequence). The CDR3 runs to 14 residues. With 7 bases clipped from V and 3 bases from J, the junction kept 6 bases outside the gene matches. The CDR3 DNA reads as TGTGCCAGCATGGGAGCGGGAGTAACAGATACGCAGTATTTT. Its protein is CASMGAGVTDTQYF.

The chain uses TRBV12-5 and TRBJ1-1; tentatively, D is TRBD1 (6 bases). The CDR3 loop spans 15 amino acids. Trimming left V 0 bases short and J 4 bases short, with 12 bases between. CDR1 LGHNT and CDR2 FRNRAP come from the germline V gene. DNA of the CDR3: TGTGCTAGTGGTTTGGTCCCAGGGGAGATCACTGAAGCTTTCTTT. Its protein is CASGLVPGEITEAFF.

Worth noting for this clone: This CDR3 is also generated by other DNA sequences in the sample. The gene calls are TRBV30 and TRBJ2-7; D gene uncertain. Trimming pared 5 bases from V and 0 bases from J, leaving 5 bases between. CDR3 size: 11 residues. The germline V gene encodes CDR1 GTSNPN and CDR2 SVGIG (reference sequence). The CDR3 loop reads CAWSSSYEQYF. The CDR3, as DNA: TGTGCCTGGTCGAGCTCCTACGAGCAGTACTTC.

This chain uses TRBV27 with TRBJ1-6, with TRBD1 matching 9 bases. This CDR3 region has 16 residues. V was pared by 6 bases and J by 0 bases, with 3 bases of the junction left unmatched. Germline CDR1 reads MNHEY; CDR2 reads SMNVEV (reference sequence). This chain's CDR3 is CASRTGGTSYNSPLHF. The CDR3 DNA follows: TGTGCCAGCAGGACAGGGGGTACCTCCTATAATTCACCCCTCCACTTT.

The V gene is TRBV7-8, the J gene TRBJ2-4; 14 bases align to TRBD2. V lost 0 bases to trimming and J lost 1 base; unmatched junction nucleotides: 2. This CDR3 is built from 18 residues. Germline V gene data show CDR1 as SGHVS and CDR2 as FQNEAQ. The CDR3 sequence: CASSLARTSGRAKNIQYF. The CDR3, as DNA: TGTGCCAGCAGCTTAGCAAGGACTAGCGGGAGGGCCAAAAACATTCAGTACTTC.

This clone was seen more than once but under ten times. This chain connects TRBV27 to TRBJ2-5, with D tentatively TRBD2 (6 bases). The CDR3 is 13 residues long. Germline assignment: CDR1 MNHEY and CDR2 SMNVEV (reference sequence). Trimming cost V 5 bases and J 5 bases, with 12 bases left between them. In DNA, the CDR3 is TGTGCCAGCAGTACCGGGAGTTCGGAGACCCAGTACTTC. Protein product: CASSTGSSETQYF.

Here the CDR3 DNA reads TGCAGCGTTGATGACAGGGGGCCCTATGGCTACACCTTC. This translates into CSVDDRGPYGYTF. The V call is TRBV29-1, the J call TRBJ1-2; 10 bases agree with TRBD1. The germline gives CDR1 SQVTM, CDR2 ANQGSEA. The CDR3 sequence is 13 residues long. V was pared by 3 bases and J by 4 bases, with 2 bases of the junction left unmatched.

This clone has only one observation. The chain has TRBV6-1 and TRBJ2-2; 16 nucleotides align to TRBD2. Germline values: CDR1 MNHNS, CDR2 SASEGT. Trimming removed 4 bases from V and 4 bases from J; junction bases left unmatched: 9. The CDR3 sequence is 19 residues long. The CDR3 here is CASSAGTSGRGFSTGELFF. The CDR3 region has the DNA TGTGCCAGCAGTGCAGGGACTAGCGGGAGGGGTTTTAGCACCGGGGAGCTGTTTTTT.

The CDR3 DNA is TGTGCCAGCAGTCTCCGGGACAGTGGCCAGTACTATGGCTACACCTTC. Translation gives CASSLRDSGQYYGYTF. V is TRBV27 and J is TRBJ1-2; the match to TRBD1 covers 7 bases. V lost 5 bases and J lost 3; bases outside the gene matches: 12. The CDR3 spans 16 residues. CDR1 and CDR2 (germline): MNHEY, SMNVEV (reference sequence).

The rearrangement joins TRBV19 to TRBJ2-7, with 9 nucleotides matching TRBD2. CDR1 is LNHDA, CDR2 SQIVND, per germline (reference sequence). Trimming cost V 5 bases and J 0 bases; bases outside gene matches: 2. This CDR3 spans 14 amino acids. CDR3 loop: CASSLAGSSYEQYF. The DNA for the CDR3 is TGTGCCAGTAGTCTAGCGGGGAGCTCCTACGAGCAGTACTTC.

The chain uses TRBV18 and TRBJ1-2; a possible D gene is TRBD1 (6 bases). With 6 bases removed from V and 4 bases from J, the gap between germline ends came to 15 bases. The CDR3 loop spans 14 amino acids. Germline lookup yields CDR1 KGHSH and CDR2 LQKENI. CDR3: CASSPRDISYGYTF. The CDR3 DNA is TGTGCCAGCTCGCCCAGGGACATTTCCTATGGCTACACCTTC.

This chain uses TRBV30 with TRBJ2-7; tentative D call: TRBD2 (6 bases). This CDR3 region has 13 residues. V was clipped by 0 bases and J by 6 bases, with 12 bases between them. CDR1 and CDR2 (germline): GTSNPN, SVGIG (reference sequence). DNA of the CDR3: TGTGCCTGGAGTGTACGATCCGGGGGCGAGCAGTACTTC. Its protein is CAWSVRSGGEQYF.

The V gene is TRBV2, the J gene TRBJ1-5; unclear D gene. Trimming pared 9 bases from V and 3 bases from J, leaving 9 bases between. Per the germline V gene, CDR1 is SNHLY and CDR2 is FYNNEI. The CDR3 covers 12 residues. The CDR3 nucleotides are TGTGCCAGTCGACGGGACAATCAGCCCCAGCATTTT. It encodes CASRRDNQPQHF.